Listed below are T cell receptor beta chains from one sample, sequenced in a study of blood T cells in healthy people across ages. TCRdb redid the calling of the 5' RACE reads with MiXCR, one entry per CDR3 protein. The sample carries hundreds of thousands of distinct CDR3 sequences, 58% recorded once. Sequencing used blood. The receptors derive from a man aged 30 to 39 in good health. Each CDR3 is given with its conserved first and last residue. D genes are given only for firm matches. Size is stated for part of the rows, as once, few or many counts, or as a class when the clone is expanded.

few	-	TRBJ2-7	12	TRBV25-1	CASSRGLSEQYF	TGTGCCAGCAGTCGAGGGTTGTCCGAGCAGTACTTC
-	-	TRBJ1-1	15	TRBV6-2/TRBV6-3	CASSYPDRSRGEAFF	TGTGCCAGCAGTTATCCTGACAGGAGCAGAGGGGAAGCTTTCTTT
-	-	TRBJ2-5	13	TRBV18	CASSSDEQETQYF	TGTGCCAGCTCATCTGATGAGCAAGAGACCCAGTACTTC
-	TRBD2	TRBJ2-1	15	TRBV4-1	CASSLTGGDHNEQFF	TGCGCCAGCAGCCTCACGGGGGGGGACCACAATGAGCAGTTCTTC
once	-	TRBJ1-2	9	TRBV6-2/TRBV6-3	CASSYPPTF	TGTGCCAGCAGTTACCCCCCCACCTTC
-	-	TRBJ1-2	15	TRBV3-1	CASSQEIRQPRGYTF	TGTGCCAGCAGCCAAGAAATCCGGCAGCCCCGGGGCTACACCTTC
-	-	TRBJ2-2	16	TRBV6-5	CASSYSGRVDTGELFF	TGTGCCAGCAGTTACTCCGGGAGAGTAGACACCGGGGAGCTGTTTTTT
once	-	TRBJ2-7	16	TRBV7-6	CASSLRRGDTSYEQYF	TGTGCCAGCAGCTTAAGGCGAGGTGACACATCATACGAGCAGTACTTC
-	-	TRBJ2-5	15	TRBV2	CASSARLDGAETQYF	TGTGCCAGCAGTGCCCGACTAGATGGGGCGGAGACCCAGTACTTC
-	-	TRBJ2-7	14	TRBV10-1	CASSGGEVIHEQYF	TGCGCCAGCAGTGGAGGAGAGGTAATCCACGAGCAGTACTTC
-	-	TRBJ1-4	17	TRBV12-3/TRBV12-4	CASSPRLGGLGDEKLFF	TGTGCCAGCAGTCCCCGCCTGGGGGGGCTTGGGGATGAAAAACTGTTTTTT
-	TRBD2	TRBJ2-7	15	TRBV20-1	CSARDVLAGVGEQYF	TGCAGTGCTAGAGATGTGCTAGCGGGAGTTGGCGAGCAGTACTTC
-	-	TRBJ2-1	17	TRBV5-1	CASSLGGAGITYNEQFF	TGCGCCAGCAGCTTGGGTGGGGCCGGGATCACCTACAATGAGCAGTTCTTC
-	-	TRBJ1-1	13	TRBV6-5	CAAKDSSNTEAFF	TGTGCCGCCAAAGACTCTTCCAACACTGAAGCTTTCTTT
few	-	TRBJ1-2	12	TRBV27	CASSQGRSGYTF	TGTGCCAGCAGTCAGGGAAGGAGTGGCTACACCTTC
few	TRBD2	TRBJ2-1	15	TRBV7-2	CASSPRTSWYNEQFF	TGTGCCAGCAGCCCCCGGACTAGCTGGTACAATGAGCAGTTCTTC
-	-	TRBJ2-7	12	TRBV29-1	CSVRDAAYEQYF	TGCAGCGTTCGGGACGCCGCCTACGAGCAGTACTTC
-	TRBD2	TRBJ2-3	20	TRBV6-1	CASRNHGTSGGAPIVDTQYF	TGTGCCAGCAGGAACCACGGGACTAGCGGGGGGGCCCCGATCGTAGATACGCAGTATTTT
once	TRBD2	TRBJ2-2	17	TRBV20-1	CSARVERGLAGYGELFF	TGCAGTGCTAGAGTGGAAAGAGGACTAGCGGGGTACGGGGAGCTGTTTTTT
-	-	TRBJ2-3	14	TRBV12-3/TRBV12-4	CASSPVRGPDTQYF	TGTGCCAGCAGTCCCGTCCGAGGGCCAGATACGCAGTATTTT
-	TRBD1	TRBJ2-3	14	TRBV29-1	CSYGQVVSIDTQYF	TGCAGCTACGGACAGGTCGTGTCCATAGATACGCAGTATTTT
-	-	TRBJ2-3	15	TRBV5-1	CASSLVAGNTDTQYF	TGCGCCAGCAGCTTGGTTGCTGGAAACACAGATACGCAGTATTTT
-	TRBD1	TRBJ1-1	16	TRBV7-9	CASSRQTGIMNTEAFF	TGTGCCAGCAGCCGCCAGACAGGGATCATGAACACTGAAGCTTTCTTT
-	-	TRBJ2-7	13	TRBV27	CASSSTVGYEQYF	TGTGCCAGCAGTTCGACAGTAGGTTACGAGCAGTACTTC
-	-	TRBJ2-5	11	TRBV19	CACSIRGTQYF	TGTGCCTGTAGTATCAGGGGGACCCAGTACTTC
-	-	TRBJ2-1	12	TRBV29-1	CSVVALSNEQFF	TGCAGCGTTGTGGCTCTGAGCAATGAGCAGTTCTTC
-	-	TRBJ2-5	15	TRBV6-4	CASSPGPGEQETQYF	TGTGCCAGCAGTCCAGGGCCGGGGGAACAAGAGACCCAGTACTTC
-	-	TRBJ2-1	15	TRBV10-3	CAISPGTSGGNEQFF	TGTGCCATCAGTCCAGGGACATCCGGCGGCAATGAGCAGTTCTTC
-	TRBD2	TRBJ2-5	16	TRBV24-1	CATSEETSGRLETQYF	TGTGCCACCAGTGAAGAGACTAGCGGGAGATTAGAGACCCAGTACTTC
-	-	TRBJ1-5	14	TRBV15	CATARAMGNQPQHF	TGTGCCACCGCCCGGGCAATGGGCAATCAGCCCCAGCATTTT
-	-	TRBJ2-4	14	TRBV20-1	CSANPVNGGLEQYF	TGCAGTGCTAACCCGGTGAATGGGGGGTTAGAGCAGTACTTC
-	-	TRBJ2-1	16	TRBV27	CANSPSRGDAENEQFF	TGTGCCAACAGTCCATCCCGCGGGGACGCAGAGAATGAGCAGTTCTTC
-	-	TRBJ2-7	13	TRBV10-3	CAIGRDISYEQYF	TGTGCCATCGGGCGGGACATCTCCTACGAGCAGTACTTC
-	TRBD2	TRBJ2-4	15	TRBV4-3	CASSQAGGGEDIQYF	TGCGCCAGCAGCCAAGCGGGAGGGGGTGAGGACATTCAGTACTTC
-	TRBD1	TRBJ2-5	15	TRBV7-2	CASRSGTGGFSEQYF	TGTGCCAGCAGGTCCGGGACAGGGGGCTTTTCGGAGCAGTACTTC
-	-	TRBJ2-7	14	TRBV4-3	CASSPMRGPYEQYF	TGCGCCAGCAGCCCGATGCGGGGGCCCTACGAGCAGTACTTC
-	-	TRBJ1-2	12	TRBV12-5	CASVSGWDGYTF	TGTGCTAGTGTTTCCGGGTGGGACGGCTACACCTTC
-	-	TRBJ1-6	15	TRBV7-2	CASSFPLLPRSPLHF	TGTGCCAGCAGCTTCCCCTTGCTTCCACGGTCACCCCTCCACTTT
-	-	TRBJ2-5	17	TRBV4-3	CASSQASGLRLYAEQYF	TGCGCCAGCAGCCAAGCGTCGGGACTCCGCCTCTATGCTGAGCAGTACTTC
few	-	TRBJ1-1	13	TRBV28	CASSFLIGTEAFF	TGTGCCAGCAGTTTTCTCATCGGCACTGAAGCTTTCTTT
once	-	TRBJ2-7	12	TRBV9	CASSYQSDEQYF	TGTGCCAGCAGCTACCAATCGGACGAGCAGTACTTC
-	-	TRBJ2-3	16	TRBV6-1	CASWGGGGVWTDTQYF	TGTGCCAGCTGGGGCGGTGGAGGGGTGTGGACAGATACGCAGTATTTT
-	TRBD1	TRBJ2-1	13	TRBV4-2	CASSRITGDEQFF	TGTGCCAGCAGCCGCATAACAGGGGATGAGCAGTTCTTC
-	-	TRBJ2-1	15	TRBV7-2	CASSLGGPNYNEQFF	TGTGCCAGCAGCTTGGGTGGGCCTAACTACAATGAGCAGTTCTTC
few	TRBD1	TRBJ1-2	15	TRBV4-2	CASSARTGGSEDYTF	TGTGCCAGCAGCGCGCGGACAGGGGGCAGCGAAGACTACACCTTC
-	TRBD1	TRBJ1-5	18	TRBV7-2	CASSLGGTGASGNQPQHF	TGTGCCAGCAGCTTAGGTGGGACAGGAGCGAGTGGCAATCAGCCCCAGCATTTT
few	TRBD1	TRBJ1-2	14	TRBV6-1	CASSDRTGLGGYTF	TGTGCCAGCAGTGATCGGACAGGGCTTGGCGGCTACACCTTC
-	-	TRBJ2-5	20	TRBV6-5	CASSYGMLGSNRDVNNEQYF	TGTGCCAGCAGTTACGGGATGTTGGGATCAAACCGGGACGTTAACAATGAGCAGTACTTC
-	-	TRBJ2-1	16	TRBV20-1	CSARAGGTLSGNEQFF	TGCAGTGCTAGAGCCGGAGGGACTCTCAGTGGGAATGAGCAGTTCTTC
-	TRBD1	TRBJ1-4	12	TRBV29-1	CSVAGTDEKLFF	TGCAGCGTGGCCGGGACAGATGAAAAACTGTTTTTT
-	-	TRBJ2-1	13	TRBV20-1	CSAYGINYNEQFF	TGCAGTGCTTACGGGATCAACTACAATGAGCAGTTCTTC
-	-	TRBJ2-7	11	TRBV4-2	CASSQAFEQYF	TGTGCCAGCAGCCAAGCTTTCGAGCAGTACTTC
-	-	TRBJ1-2	13	TRBV6-5	CASIGGVDDGYTF	TGTGCCAGCATAGGTGGGGTGGACGATGGCTACACCTTC
few	-	TRBJ2-2	17	TRBV28	CASSLAGTVKMIGELFF	TGTGCCAGCAGTTTGGCCGGGACGGTGAAGATGATCGGGGAGCTGTTTTTT
-	-	TRBJ1-1	12	TRBV29-1	CSVGGGVTEAFF	TGCAGCGTTGGGGGAGGGGTGACTGAAGCTTTCTTT
-	-	TRBJ2-6	14	TRBV6-5	CASSAFPLANVLTF	TGTGCCAGCAGCGCTTTTCCATTGGCCAACGTCCTGACTTTC
-	TRBD1	TRBJ1-2	16	TRBV5-6	CASSTPGQGGNYGYTF	TGTGCCAGCAGCACCCCGGGACAGGGGGGAAACTATGGCTACACCTTC
-	-	TRBJ2-3	17	TRBV4-3	CASSQDGSPDRTDTQYF	TGCGCCAGCAGCCAAGATGGGTCCCCCGACAGAACAGATACGCAGTATTTT
many	-	TRBJ1-5	15	TRBV7-2	CASSLATAILQPQHF	TGTGCCAGCAGCTTAGCCACAGCGATCCTCCAGCCCCAGCATTTT